This paragraph covers one TCR beta chain sequence. Clones were sequenced by immunoSEQ multiplex PCR, and TCRdb holds only the in-frame ones, with some missing. The sample lists 35,000 to 40,000 clones; 91% were seen once. This specimen belongs to a study of T cell changes during pregnancy in multiple sclerosis. The germline gives CDR1 SSHAT, CDR2 FNYEAQ (reference sequence). The CDR3 length is 15 residues. The V segment lost 1 base and the J segment 5 bases; nucleotides outside the gene matches: 2. The chain uses TRBV7-7 and TRBJ2-1; 10 bases map to TRBD2. This sequence originates from a female donor with multiple sclerosis, enrolled in a pregnancy study. The sample was CD8+ T cells from peripheral blood mononuclear cells, taken in the second trimester of pregnancy. The CDR3 sequence is CASSLDSGRHNEQFF. The CDR3 DNA reads TGTGCCAGCAGCTTAGATAGCGGGAGGCACAATGAGCAGTTCTTC.